This T cell receptor beta chain was sequenced in a study of blood T cell repertoires in COVID-19. At the level of the study: Collection of acute and convalescent COVID-19 samples took place in the United States, Italy and Spain. T cells, B-cell-depleted T cells, or PBMCs provided the cDNA or gDNA that served as material.

Under the authors' procedure: The assay estimated nucleated cells by amplifying reference gene primers. TCRdb keeps only in-frame clones here, not all; method: immunoSEQ multiplex PCR. That table is the source of V, J and clone size, and D and trimming were worked out from the DNA. The table records about 73,000 clones, about 83% of them present only once. The CDR3 spans 12 residues. V lost 7 bases to trimming and J lost 4 bases; unmatched junction nucleotides: 7. CDR1 and CDR2 (germline): SQVTM, ANQGSEA. Material: peripheral blood. This chain connects TRBV29-1 to TRBJ2-7, with TRBD1 identical over 7 bases. This receptor was taken from a man aged 50-60 years with active COVID-19. This CDR3 is CSASKDRYEQYF. The CDR3 DNA sequence: TGCAGCGCTAGTAAGGACAGGTACGAGCAGTACTTC.